This T cell receptor (beta chain) emerged from a study of vaccination effects on CD4 cells after COVID-19. The CDR3 contains 13 residues. V lost 0 bases, J lost 4 bases, and 6 bases lay in between. CDR1 is MNHEY and CDR2 is SMNVEV in the germline V gene (reference sequence). Profiled with immunoSEQ multiplex PCR; TCRdb holds only in-frame clones, not every one. The sample has approximately 31,000 clones, about 69% seen once; the top ten hold about 29%. This clone was seen more than once but under ten times. Its target is not known. Sequencing followed a ViraFEST assay step that expanded antigen-specific CD4+ T cells with viral peptide pools. With approximately ten days of culture completed, CD4+ T cells were isolated. SARS-CoV-2 infection was confirmed by PCR in the person between March and December 2020.

V and J are TRBV27 and TRBJ1-1; possible D gene TRBD1, 5 bases. The sample here was CD4+ T cells from PBMCs cultured with a peptide pool, taken before COVID-19 vaccination. This receptor was taken from a human donor who had a prior SARS-CoV-2 infection. The CDR3 DNA follows: TGTGCCAGCAGTTTATCGACAGCCACTGAAGCTTTCTTT. It is translated as CASSLSTATEAFF.